This T cell receptor beta chain comes out of a study of T cell responses to AZD1222 COVID-19 vaccine. In the study overall: Second-dose schedules of about 4 or about 12 weeks were combined.

Turning to this clone: Its antigen is as yet unknown.

Profiled with immunoSEQ multiplex PCR; TCRdb holds only in-frame clones, not every one. Of more than 95,000 clones listed, around nine tenths are singletons. The V gene end was trimmed by 5 bases and the J gene end by 5 bases; junction bases not matched to a gene: 16. CDR3 length equals 17 residues. Germline lookup yields CDR1 SGHRS and CDR2 YFSETQ. Overall study findings and caveats: Spike-specific TCR breadth and depth went up after people got two AZD1222 doses. Clonal diversity was possibly underestimated, and white British individuals and females predominated among donors.

The sequence derives from an adult in good health. The sample in question was peripheral blood, obtained on day 0 of AZD1222 vaccination. The rearrangement joins TRBV5-1 to TRBJ1-1, with 9 bases that match TRBD1. This CDR3 reads CASRTNRGRVGVTEAFF. For the CDR3, the DNA is TGCGCCAGCAGGACCAACAGGGGGCGCGTAGGGGTGACTGAAGCTTTCTTT. Complete variable domain (other parts from reference TRBV5-1 and TRBJ1-1): KAGVTQTPRYLIKTRGQQVTLSCSPISGHRSVSWYQQTPGQGLQFLFEYFSETQRNKGNFPGRFSGRQFSNSRSEMNVSTLELGDSALYLCASRTNRGRVGVTEAFFGQGTRLTVV.